This T cell receptor beta chain was profiled in a study of cytomegalovirus exposure and HLA in healthy donors. Broader study findings: A missense variant in DCLRE1C was later tied to TCR beta V- and J-gene trimming. What TCR beta sequences reportedly achieved was accurate prediction of HLA-A and HLA-B alleles in most subjects. A later analysis associated 15,000 or so TCR beta sequences with HLA alleles at a 0.05 false discovery rate. Several of the most significant clusters were apparently associated with common viral pathogens in a later analysis.

The PCR had 60 Vbeta and 13 Jbeta primers. Data came from immunoSEQ multiplex PCR; TCRdb stores just in-frame clones and leaves some out. Here the sample spans fewer than 200,000 clones, less than 90% being singletons. As regards this clone: The antigen remains undetermined.

With 0 bases removed from V and 3 bases from J, the gap between germline ends came to 12 bases. Germline V lookup: CDR1 SGDLS, CDR2 YYNGEE. The CDR3 covers 15 residues. The receptor comes from a woman between 50 and 59 years old in good health and CMV-seropositive. Sequenced: PBMCs. The J gene is TRBJ1-1, the V gene TRBV9; no firm D call. CDR3 DNA: TGTGCCAGCAGCGTAGGTAGCTTGGGTGACACTGAAGCTTTCTTT. As protein: CASSVGSLGDTEAFF.